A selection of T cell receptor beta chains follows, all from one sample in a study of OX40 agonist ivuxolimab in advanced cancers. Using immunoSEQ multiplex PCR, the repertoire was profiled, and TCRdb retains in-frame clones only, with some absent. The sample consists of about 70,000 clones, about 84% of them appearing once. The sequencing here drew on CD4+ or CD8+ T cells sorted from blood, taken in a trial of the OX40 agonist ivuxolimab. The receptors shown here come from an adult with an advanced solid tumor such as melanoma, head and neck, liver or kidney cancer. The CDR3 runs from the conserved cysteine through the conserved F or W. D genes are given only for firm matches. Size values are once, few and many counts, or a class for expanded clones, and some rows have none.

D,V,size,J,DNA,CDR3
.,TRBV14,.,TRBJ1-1,TGTGCCAGCAGCCAATTACAGGGTAGCTTTACTGAAGCTTTCTTT,CASSQLQGSFTEAFF
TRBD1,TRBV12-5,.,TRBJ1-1,TGTGCTAGTGGTAGCGACAGGGGGTCGGACACTGAAGCTTTCTTT,CASGSDRGSDTEAFF
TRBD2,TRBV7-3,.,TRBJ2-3,TGTGCCAGCAGCCCGGGACTAGGTAGCACAGATACGCAGTATTTT,CASSPGLGSTDTQYF
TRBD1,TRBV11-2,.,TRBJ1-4,TGTGCCAGCAGCGAGGGACAGGGGGCGATTCCTGAAAAACTGTTTTTT,CASSEGQGAIPEKLFF
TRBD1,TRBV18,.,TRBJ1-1,TGTGCCAGCTCACCAAACAGGGGGCTGGGCACTGAAGCTTTCTTT,CASSPNRGLGTEAFF
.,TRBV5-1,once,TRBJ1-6,TGCGCCAGCAGCTTGTGGTCTGAGGGGGGTAATTCACCCCTCCACTTT,CASSLWSEGGNSPLHF
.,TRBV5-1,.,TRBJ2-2,TGCGCCAGCAGCACCGGACAGACGAACACCGGGGAGCTGTTTTTT,CASSTGQTNTGELFF
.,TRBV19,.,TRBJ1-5,TGTGCCAGTAGTCGTCCCGGGACATCAAGCAATCAGCCCCAGCATTTT,CASSRPGTSSNQPQHF
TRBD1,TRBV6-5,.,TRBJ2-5,TGTGCCAGCAGTCCGGGACAGGCGATCCAAGAGACCCAGTACTTC,CASSPGQAIQETQYF
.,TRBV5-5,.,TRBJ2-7,TGTGCCAGCAGCCCGAGTGTGGGTGGGAGCTCCTACGAGCAGTACTTC,CASSPSVGGSSYEQYF
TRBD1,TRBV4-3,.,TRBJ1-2,TGCGCCAGCAGCCAAGGAATAGGGGGCAATGGCTACACCTTC,CASSQGIGGNGYTF
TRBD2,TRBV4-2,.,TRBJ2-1,TGTGCCAGCAGCCAAGTCTTAGCGGGAGGGCCAAGGGATGAGCAGTTCTTC,CASSQVLAGGPRDEQFF
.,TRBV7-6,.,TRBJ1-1,TGTGCCAGCAGCTTAGACGCGCAGGTGGGAGCTTTCTTT,CASSLDAQVGAFF
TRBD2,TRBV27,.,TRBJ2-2,TGTGCCAGCAGTTTACTAGCGGGGGGCCTGAACACCGGGGAGCTGTTTTTT,CASSLLAGGLNTGELFF
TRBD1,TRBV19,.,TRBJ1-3,TGTGCCAGTACCAAGGACAGGGACCCCTCTGGAAACACCATATATTTT,CASTKDRDPSGNTIYF
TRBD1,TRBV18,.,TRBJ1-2,TGTGCCAGCTCGCCTGGACAGGGTAACTATGGCTACACCTTC,CASSPGQGNYGYTF
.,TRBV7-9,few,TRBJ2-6,TGTGCCAGCAGCTTAACGACAACTGGGGCCAACGTCCTGACTTTC,CASSLTTTGANVLTF
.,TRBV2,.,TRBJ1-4,TGTGCCAGCAGCGGTGCCGCGGCTAATGAAAAACTGTTTTTT,CASSGAAANEKLFF
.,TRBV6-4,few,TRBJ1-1,TGTGCCAGCAGTGAACAGCTTAACACTGAAGCTTTCTTT,CASSEQLNTEAFF
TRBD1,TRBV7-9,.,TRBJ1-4,TGTGCCAGCAGCTCCCGACAGGGGCGAGAAAAACTGTTTTTT,CASSSRQGREKLFF
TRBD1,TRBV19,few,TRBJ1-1,TGTGCCAGTACCCAAAGACAGGGCACTGAAGCTTTCTTT,CASTQRQGTEAFF
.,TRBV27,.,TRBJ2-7,TGTGCCAGCAGTTTAGGAGGCACCTACGAGCAGTACTTC,CASSLGGTYEQYF
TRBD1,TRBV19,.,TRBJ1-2,TGTGCCAGTAGTATACCGGGACAGGGGAACTATGGCTACACCTTC,CASSIPGQGNYGYTF
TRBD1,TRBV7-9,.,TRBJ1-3,TGTGCCAGCAGACAGGACAGGGCCATATATTTT,CASRQDRAIYF
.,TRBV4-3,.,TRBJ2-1,TGCGCCAGCAGCCAAGCATGGGGGAGTGACGAGCAGTTCTTC,CASSQAWGSDEQFF
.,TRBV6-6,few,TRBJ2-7,TGTGCCAGCAGTTATATCGGGGCCTACGAGCAGTACTTC,CASSYIGAYEQYF
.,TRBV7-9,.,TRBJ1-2,TGTGCCAGCAGCTTATTATCAGGGTCGGGTGGCTACACCTTC,CASSLLSGSGGYTF
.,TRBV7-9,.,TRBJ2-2,TGTGCCAGCAGCTTAGGTGGCTCGAACACCGGGGAGCTGTTTTTT,CASSLGGSNTGELFF
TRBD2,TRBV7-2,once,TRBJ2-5,TGTGCCAGCAGCCCCCGCCTTATGAGGAAGGGACTAGGCCAAGAGACCCAGTACTTC,CASSPRLMRKGLGQETQYF
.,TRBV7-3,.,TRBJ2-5,TGTGCCAGCAGCTTAAGGGGGACAAGGGAAGAGACCCAGTACTTC,CASSLRGTREETQYF
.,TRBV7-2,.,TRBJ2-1,TGTGCCAGCACCCCTCAGGGTGGGGGAAACAATGAGCAGTTCTTC,CASTPQGGGNNEQFF
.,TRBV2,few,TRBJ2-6,TGTGCCAGCAGTGAAGGTCCGGGGGCCTCCGGGGCCAACGTCCTGACTTTC,CASSEGPGASGANVLTF
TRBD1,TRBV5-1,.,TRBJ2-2,TGCGCCAGCAGCCCCTTCCAGGGGGTCACCGGGGAGCTGTTTTTT,CASSPFQGVTGELFF
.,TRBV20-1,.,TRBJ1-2,TGCAGTGGCCATCGAGAGGGCTACACCTTC,CSGHREGYTF
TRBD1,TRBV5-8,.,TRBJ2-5,TGTGCCAGCAGCTGGACAGGGAAAGAGACCCAGTACTTC,CASSWTGKETQYF
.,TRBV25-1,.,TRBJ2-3,TGTGCCAGCTGCGACGGCACAGATACGCAGTATTTT,CASCDGTDTQYF
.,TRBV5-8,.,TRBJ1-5,TGTGCCAGCAGGGGTCCCAATAGCAATCAGCCCCAGCATTTT,CASRGPNSNQPQHF
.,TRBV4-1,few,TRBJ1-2,TGCGCCAGCAGCCAAGATCTTATCGGCAGCGGTCATGGCTACACCTTC,CASSQDLIGSGHGYTF
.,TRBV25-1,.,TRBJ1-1,TGTGCCAGCAGTCATACAGGGAACACTGAAGCTTTCTTT,CASSHTGNTEAFF
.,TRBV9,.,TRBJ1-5,TGTGCCAGCAGCGTAGGTGCAGATACCTATCAGCCCCAGCATTTT,CASSVGADTYQPQHF
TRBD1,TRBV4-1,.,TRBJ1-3,TGCGCCAGCAGCTCTGACAGGGGAAGGGACACCATATATTTT,CASSSDRGRDTIYF
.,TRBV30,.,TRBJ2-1,TGTGCCTGGGAGGGCTCCTACAATGAGCAGTTCTTC,CAWEGSYNEQFF
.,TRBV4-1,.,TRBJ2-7,TGCGCCAGCAGCCAAGTTCTAGGAGTGAGCGAGCAGTACTTC,CASSQVLGVSEQYF
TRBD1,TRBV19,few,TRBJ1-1,TGTGCCAGTAGTACCCGACAGGGTGGGACGGCTTTCTTT,CASSTRQGGTAFF
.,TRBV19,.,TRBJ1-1,TGTGCCAGTAGGGTCAACAGCCTATCGCTTGAAGCTTTCTTT,CASRVNSLSLEAFF
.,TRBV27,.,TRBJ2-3,TGTGCCAGCAGCAGACAGGTGTCCACAGATACGCAGTATTTT,CASSRQVSTDTQYF
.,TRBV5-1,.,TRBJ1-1,TGCGCCAGCAGCTTGGTTACAGGGACGACTGAAGCTTTCTTT,CASSLVTGTTEAFF
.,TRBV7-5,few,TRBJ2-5,TGTGTCAGAAGCCCCTCGGGGAAGCAAGAGACCCAGTACTTC,CVRSPSGKQETQYF
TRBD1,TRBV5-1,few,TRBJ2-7,TGCGCCAGCAGCAGAGGGGACAGTGGTTACGAGCAGTACTTC,CASSRGDSGYEQYF
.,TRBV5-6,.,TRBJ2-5,TGTGCCAGCAGCTTGTCACAGGTGGAGACCCAGTACTTC,CASSLSQVETQYF
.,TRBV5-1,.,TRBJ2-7,TGCGCCAGCAGCTTAGCGGGACAGTCCTACGAGCAGTACTTC,CASSLAGQSYEQYF
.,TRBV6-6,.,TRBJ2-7,TGTGCCAGCAGTGACGTGGGCGGCTCCTACGAGCAGTACTTC,CASSDVGGSYEQYF
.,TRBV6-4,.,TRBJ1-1,TGTGCCAGCAGTCTCACACAGAACACTGAAGCTTTCTTT,CASSLTQNTEAFF
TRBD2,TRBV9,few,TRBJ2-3,TGTGCCAGCAGCTCTCGGACTAGCGGGGGCGATACGCAGTATTTT,CASSSRTSGGDTQYF
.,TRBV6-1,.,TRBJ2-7,TGTGCCAGCAGTGAACGGGGCGGTTACGAGCAGTACTTC,CASSERGGYEQYF